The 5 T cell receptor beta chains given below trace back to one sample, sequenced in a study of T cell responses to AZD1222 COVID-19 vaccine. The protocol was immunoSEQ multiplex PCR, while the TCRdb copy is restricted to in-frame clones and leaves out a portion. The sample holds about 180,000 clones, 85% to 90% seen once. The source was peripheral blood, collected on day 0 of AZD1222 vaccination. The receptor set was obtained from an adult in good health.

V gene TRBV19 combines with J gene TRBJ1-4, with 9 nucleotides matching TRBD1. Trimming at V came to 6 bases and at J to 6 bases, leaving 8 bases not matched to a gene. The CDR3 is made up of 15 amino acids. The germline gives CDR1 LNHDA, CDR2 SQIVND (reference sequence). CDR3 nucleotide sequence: TGTGCCAGTAGACAACACAGGGGGCTTGATGAAAAACTGTTTTTT. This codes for CASRQHRGLDEKLFF.

The CDR3, as DNA: TGTGCCAGCAGTTCCTACAGGGCGGGTGGCCAAGAGACCCAGTACTTC. Its protein is CASSSYRAGGQETQYF. J is TRBJ2-5 and V is TRBV6-2 or TRBV6-3; D might be TRBD1 (6 bases). This CDR3 has 16 residues. Germline CDR1 and CDR2: MNHEY and SVGEGT. V was pared by 4 bases and J by 1 base, with 16 bases between.

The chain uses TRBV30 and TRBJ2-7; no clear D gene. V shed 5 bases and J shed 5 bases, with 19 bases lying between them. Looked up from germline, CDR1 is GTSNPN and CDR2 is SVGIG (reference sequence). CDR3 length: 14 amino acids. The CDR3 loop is CAWGKRLAEHEQYF. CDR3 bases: TGTGCCTGGGGGAAGAGATTGGCAGAACACGAGCAGTACTTC.

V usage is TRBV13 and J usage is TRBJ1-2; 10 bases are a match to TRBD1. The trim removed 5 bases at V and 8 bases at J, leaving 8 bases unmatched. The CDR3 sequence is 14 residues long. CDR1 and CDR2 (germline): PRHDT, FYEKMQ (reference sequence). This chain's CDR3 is CASSHRQGAGGYTF. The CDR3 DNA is TGTGCCAGCAGCCATCGACAGGGGGCCGGGGGCTACACCTTC.

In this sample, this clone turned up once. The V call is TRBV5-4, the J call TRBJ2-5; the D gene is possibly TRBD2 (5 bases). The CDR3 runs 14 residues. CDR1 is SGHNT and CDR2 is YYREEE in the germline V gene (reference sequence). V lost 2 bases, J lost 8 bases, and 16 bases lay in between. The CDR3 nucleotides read TGTGCCAGCAGCTTTTCCGGGGAAGAAGGTACCCAGTACTTC. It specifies CASSFSGEEGTQYF.